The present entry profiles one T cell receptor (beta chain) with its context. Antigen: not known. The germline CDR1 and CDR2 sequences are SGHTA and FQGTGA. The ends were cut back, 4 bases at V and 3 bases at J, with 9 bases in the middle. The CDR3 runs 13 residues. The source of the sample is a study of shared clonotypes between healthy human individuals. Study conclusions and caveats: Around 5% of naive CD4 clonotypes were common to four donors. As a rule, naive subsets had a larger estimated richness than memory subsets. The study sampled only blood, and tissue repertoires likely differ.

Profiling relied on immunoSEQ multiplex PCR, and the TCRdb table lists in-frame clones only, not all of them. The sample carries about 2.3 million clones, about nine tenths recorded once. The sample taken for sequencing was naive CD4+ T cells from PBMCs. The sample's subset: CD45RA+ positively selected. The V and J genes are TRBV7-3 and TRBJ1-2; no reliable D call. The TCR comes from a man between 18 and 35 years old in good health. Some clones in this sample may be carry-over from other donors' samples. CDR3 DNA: TGTGCCAGCAGCTCGGACGCAGACTATGGCTACACCTTC. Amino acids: CASSSDADYGYTF.